This TCR beta chain derives from a study of T cell changes during pregnancy in multiple sclerosis (dated by TCRdb to the late 2010s). A note on the overall study: In women with multiple sclerosis, the researchers looked at how the T cell repertoire shifted as pregnancy progressed.

About this clone itself: The target of this receptor is not known. Base qualities are not provided; no much larger clone lies one nucleotide away.

The CDR1 and CDR2 encoded by the germline V gene are MNHEY and SVGAGI. Relative to germline, V is 5 bases shorter and J is 4 bases shorter, with 14 bases between their ends. Measured from the cysteine to the phenylalanine, the CDR3 is 14 residues long. Only CDR3 DNA is held: 42 bases, read in frame from base 1. Library generation was performed with the immunoSEQ multiplex PCR assay. The table comes from immuneACCESS by way of TCRdb, which keeps in-frame sequences with V and J called. Part of the clones is missing from these tables; in studies checked, under half for an unresolved V gene and the rest for unknown reasons. In all, the sample holds 95,000 to 150,000 clones, and roughly 92% of those were seen once. The ten largest make up 6.2% of the sample.

This receptor was taken from a female donor with multiple sclerosis, enrolled in a pregnancy study. The specimen comprised peripheral blood, sampled before pregnancy. This chain is built from TRBV6-5 and TRBJ2-5; 6 matching bases give a weak D call of TRBD2. The DNA sequence is TGTGCCAGCAGTGAGGCGGGAAGGGGAGAGACCCAGTACTTC. Its protein is CASSEAGRGETQYF.